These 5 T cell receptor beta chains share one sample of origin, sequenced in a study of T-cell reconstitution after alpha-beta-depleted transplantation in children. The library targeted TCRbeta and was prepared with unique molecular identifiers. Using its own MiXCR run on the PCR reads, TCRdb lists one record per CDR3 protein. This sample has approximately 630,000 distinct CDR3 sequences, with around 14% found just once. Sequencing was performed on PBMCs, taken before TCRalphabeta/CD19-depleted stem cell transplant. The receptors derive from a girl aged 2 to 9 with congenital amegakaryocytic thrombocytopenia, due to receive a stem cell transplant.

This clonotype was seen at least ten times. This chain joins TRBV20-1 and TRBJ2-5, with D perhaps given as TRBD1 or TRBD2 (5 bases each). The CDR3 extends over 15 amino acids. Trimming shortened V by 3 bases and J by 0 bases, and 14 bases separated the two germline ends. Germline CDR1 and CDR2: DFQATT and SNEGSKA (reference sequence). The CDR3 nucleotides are TGCAGTGCTAGTCTCGGGACCGACTACCAAGAGACCCAGTACTTC. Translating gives CSASLGTDYQETQYF.

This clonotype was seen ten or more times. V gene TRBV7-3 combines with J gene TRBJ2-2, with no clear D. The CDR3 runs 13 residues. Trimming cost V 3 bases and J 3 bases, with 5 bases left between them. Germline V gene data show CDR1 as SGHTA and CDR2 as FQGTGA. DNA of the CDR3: TGTGCCAGCAGCTTGAGCTACACCGGGGAGCTGTTTTTT. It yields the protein CASSLSYTGELFF.

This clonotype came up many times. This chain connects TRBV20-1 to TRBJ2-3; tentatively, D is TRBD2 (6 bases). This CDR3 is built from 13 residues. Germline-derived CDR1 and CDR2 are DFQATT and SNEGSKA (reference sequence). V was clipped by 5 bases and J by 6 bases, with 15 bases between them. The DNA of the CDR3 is TGCAGTGCTCCAAGACTAGAGTGGGATACGCAGTATTTT. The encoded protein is CSAPRLEWDTQYF.

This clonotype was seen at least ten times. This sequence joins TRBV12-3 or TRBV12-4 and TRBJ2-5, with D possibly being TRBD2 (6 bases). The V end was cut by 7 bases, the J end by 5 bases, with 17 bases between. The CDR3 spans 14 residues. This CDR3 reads CASTRRAGTETQYF. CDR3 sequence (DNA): TGTGCCAGCACCCGACGGGCGGGAACGGAGACCCAGTACTTC.

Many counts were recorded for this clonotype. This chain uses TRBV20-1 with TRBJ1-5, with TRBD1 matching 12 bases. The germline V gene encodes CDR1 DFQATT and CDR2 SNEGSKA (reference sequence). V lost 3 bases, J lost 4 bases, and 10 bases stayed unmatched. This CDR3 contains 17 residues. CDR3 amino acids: CSASLIGTGGPNQPQHF. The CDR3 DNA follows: TGCAGTGCTAGTCTGATCGGGACAGGGGGCCCTAATCAGCCCCAGCATTTT.